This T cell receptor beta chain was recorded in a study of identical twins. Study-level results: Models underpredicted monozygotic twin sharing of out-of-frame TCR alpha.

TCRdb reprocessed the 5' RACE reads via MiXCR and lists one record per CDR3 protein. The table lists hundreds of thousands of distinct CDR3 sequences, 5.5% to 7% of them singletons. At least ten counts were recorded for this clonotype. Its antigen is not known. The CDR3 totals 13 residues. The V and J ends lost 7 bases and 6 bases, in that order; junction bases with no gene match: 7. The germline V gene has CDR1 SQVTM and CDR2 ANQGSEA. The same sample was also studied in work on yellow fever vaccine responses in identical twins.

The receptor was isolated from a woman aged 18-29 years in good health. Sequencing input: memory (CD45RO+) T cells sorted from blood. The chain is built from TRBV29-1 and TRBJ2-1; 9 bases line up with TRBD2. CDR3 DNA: TGCAGCGAAGGGGGAGCGGGAGGCAATGAGCAGTTCTTC. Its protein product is CSEGGAGGNEQFF.